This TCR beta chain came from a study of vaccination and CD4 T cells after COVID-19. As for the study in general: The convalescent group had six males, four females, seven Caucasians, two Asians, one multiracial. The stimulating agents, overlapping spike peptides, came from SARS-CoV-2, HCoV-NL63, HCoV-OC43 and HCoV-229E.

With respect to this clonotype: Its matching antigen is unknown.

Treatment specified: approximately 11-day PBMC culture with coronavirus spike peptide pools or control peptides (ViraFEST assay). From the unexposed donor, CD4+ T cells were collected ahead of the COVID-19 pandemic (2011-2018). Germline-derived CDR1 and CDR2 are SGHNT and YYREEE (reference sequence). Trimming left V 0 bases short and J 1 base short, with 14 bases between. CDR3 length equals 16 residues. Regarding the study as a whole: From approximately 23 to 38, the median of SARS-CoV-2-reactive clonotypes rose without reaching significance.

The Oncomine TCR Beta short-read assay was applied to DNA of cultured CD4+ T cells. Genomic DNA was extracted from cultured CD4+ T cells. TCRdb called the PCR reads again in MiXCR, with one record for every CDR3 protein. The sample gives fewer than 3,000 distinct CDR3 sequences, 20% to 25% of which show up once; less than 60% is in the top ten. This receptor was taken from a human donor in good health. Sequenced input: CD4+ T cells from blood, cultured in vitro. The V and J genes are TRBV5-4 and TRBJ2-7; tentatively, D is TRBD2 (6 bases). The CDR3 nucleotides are TGTGCCAGCAGCTTGGCCGGGAGTGTTGAATCCTACGAGCAGTACTTC. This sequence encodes CASSLAGSVESYEQYF.